Presented here are 9 T cell receptor beta chains from one specimen sequenced in a study of blood T cell repertoires in COVID-19. Sequenced by immunoSEQ multiplex PCR; TCRdb stores in-frame clones only, minus some. The sample holds some 300,000 clones; 70% to 90% are singletons and the top ten take around 0.9%. The sequencing sample was made of PBMCs or T cells enriched from blood (not recorded which). The receptors were gathered from a woman in her 30s who had recovered from COVID-19.

This rearrangement joins TRBV7-8 to TRBJ2-7; 7 bases line up with TRBD1. The CDR3 contains 13 residues. J was trimmed by 6 bases and V by 1 base; bases with no gene match: 3. Germline CDR1 and CDR2: SGHVS and FQNEAQ. CDR3 sequence (DNA): TGTGCCAGCAGCTTAGGAGGGGGCAGCGAGCAGTACTTC. Its protein is CASSLGGGSEQYF.

The chain uses TRBV6-1 and TRBJ1-1; D unresolved. The CDR3 consists of 15 residues. CDR1 and CDR2 (germline): MNHNS, SASEGT. Trimming shortened V by 2 bases and J by 5 bases, and 15 bases separated the two germline ends. Written as DNA, the CDR3 is TGTGCCAGCAGTGAATGGTCGTCCGGAGGGACTGAAGCTTTCTTT. Translating gives CASSEWSSGGTEAFF.

V and J are TRBV7-9 and TRBJ2-2, with TRBD2 identical over 13 bases. The germline V gene has CDR1 SEHNR and CDR2 FQNEAQ (reference sequence). V shed 5 bases, J shed 7 bases, and the junction held 13 bases outside the gene matches. The CDR3 is 18 residues long. The CDR3 nucleotides read TGTGCCAGCAGCCCATCCCGGACTAGCGGGAGCAAGGTCGGGGAGCTGTTTTTT. This sequence encodes CASSPSRTSGSKVGELFF.

This rearrangement joins TRBV19 to TRBJ2-1, with a weak D call TRBD2 (6 bases). This CDR3 comprises 15 residues. The germline V gene encodes CDR1 LNHDA and CDR2 SQIVND (reference sequence). V was trimmed by 7 bases and J by 4 bases, leaving 17 bases between them. CDR3 in amino acids: CASTLGGSVYNEQFF. CDR3 in DNA: TGTGCCAGTACCCTCGGGGGATCGGTGTACAATGAGCAGTTCTTC.

The chain recombines TRBV30 with TRBJ1-1, with TRBD1 matching over 7 bases. The CDR3 totals 13 residues. J gave up 5 bases and V 5 bases, and 8 bases lay outside the gene matches. From germline, CDR1 is GTSNPN and CDR2 SVGIG (reference sequence). The DNA for the CDR3 is TGTGCCTGGGAGGGGGCTGTAGGGACTGAAGCTTTCTTT. Translating it yields CAWEGAVGTEAFF. Together with reference TRBV30 and TRBJ1-1, the CDR3 gives the full variable domain: SQTIHQWPATLVQPVGSPLSLECTVEGTSNPNLYWYRQAAGRGLQLLFYSVGIGQISSEVPQNLSASRPQDRQFILSSKKLLLSDSGFYLCAWEGAVGTEAFFGQGTRLTVV.

In this sample, this clone turned up once. The chain uses TRBV19 and TRBJ1-5; 9 bases match TRBD1. Losses at the gene ends were 4 bases for V and 4 bases for J; bases not matched to a gene: 5. There are 15 residues in the CDR3. The germline V gene encodes CDR1 LNHDA and CDR2 SQIVND (reference sequence). The CDR3 is CASSRGQGGNQPQHF. DNA for the CDR3: TGTGCCAGTAGTAGGGGACAGGGTGGGAATCAGCCCCAGCATTTT.

This clone was recorded once. The chain uses TRBV7-2 and TRBJ2-4; TRBD1 aligns across 8 bases. Trimming removed 0 bases from V and 15 bases from J; junction bases left unmatched: 13. Per germline, CDR1 SGHTA and CDR2 FQGNSA. The CDR3 contains 15 residues. CDR3 DNA sequence: TGTGCCAGCAGCTTAGCGGCCAACTCAGACAGGGGATGGTACTTC. This sequence encodes CASSLAANSDRGWYF.

CDR3 sequence reads: CASSQYTGFGGMPEAFF. CDR3 DNA: TGTGCCAGCAGCCAGTATACAGGGTTCGGTGGCATGCCTGAAGCTTTCTTT. V is TRBV14 and J is TRBJ1-1; D possibly corresponds to TRBD1 (6 bases). Per the germline V gene, CDR1 is SGHDN and CDR2 is FVKESK. This CDR3 has 17 amino acids. Trimming cost V 3 bases and J 6 bases, with 23 bases left between them.

V and J are TRBV28 and TRBJ1-5; D not resolved. The V end lost 3 bases, the J end lost 6 bases, and 12 bases lay between the germline ends. This CDR3 contains 14 residues. CDR1 is MDHEN and CDR2 is SYDVKM in the germline V gene. The CDR3 sequence is CASSFPSLFQPQHF. The CDR3 DNA is TGTGCCAGCAGTTTTCCAAGCTTGTTTCAGCCCCAGCATTTT. Variable domain in full (rest from reference TRBV28 and TRBJ1-5): DVKVTQSSRYLVKRTGEKVFLECVQDMDHENMFWYRQDPGLGLRLIYFSYDVKMKEKGDIPEGYSVSREKKERFSLILESASTNQTSMYLCASSFPSLFQPQHFGDGTRLSIL.